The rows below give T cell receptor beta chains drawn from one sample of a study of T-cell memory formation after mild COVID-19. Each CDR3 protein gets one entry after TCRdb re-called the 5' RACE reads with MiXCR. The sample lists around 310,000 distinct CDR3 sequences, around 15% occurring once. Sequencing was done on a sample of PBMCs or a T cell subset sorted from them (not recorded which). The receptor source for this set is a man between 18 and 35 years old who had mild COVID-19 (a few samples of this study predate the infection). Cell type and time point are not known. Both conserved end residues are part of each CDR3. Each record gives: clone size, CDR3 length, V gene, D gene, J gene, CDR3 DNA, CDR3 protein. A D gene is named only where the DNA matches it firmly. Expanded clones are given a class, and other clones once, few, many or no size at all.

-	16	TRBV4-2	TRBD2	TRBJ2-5	TGTGCCAGCAGCCAACTTCTCAGAGCGGGGGTAGAGACCCAGTACTTC	CASSQLLRAGVETQYF
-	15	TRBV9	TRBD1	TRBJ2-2	TGTGCCAGCAGCCCCCAGACAGGGGGCGGCGGGGAGCTGTTTTTT	CASSPQTGGGGELFF
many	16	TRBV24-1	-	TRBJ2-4	TGTGCCACCAGCGTACGAGGGGGGATAGCCAAAAACATTCAGTACTTC	CATSVRGGIAKNIQYF
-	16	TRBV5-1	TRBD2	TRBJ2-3	TGCGCCAGCAGCTTGGCGCTAGCGGGGCCCCTAAATACGCAGTATTTT	CASSLALAGPLNTQYF
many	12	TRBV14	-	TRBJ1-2	TGTGCCAGCAGCCGGGGGTCATATGGCTACACCTTC	CASSRGSYGYTF
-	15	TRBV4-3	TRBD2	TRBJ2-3	TGCGCCAGCTCAAGGCGGGAGTCTAGCACAGATACGCAGTATTTT	CASSRRESSTDTQYF
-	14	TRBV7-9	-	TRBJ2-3	TGTGCCAGCAGCTTACCAGTAGTCACAGATACGCAGTATTTT	CASSLPVVTDTQYF
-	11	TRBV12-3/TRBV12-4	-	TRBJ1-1	TGTGCCAGAAGTTTTGGGGTTGGTGCTTTCTTT	CARSFGVGAFF
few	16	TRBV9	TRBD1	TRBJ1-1	TGTGCCAGCAGCATAGGACCAGGGGGCTGGGACACTGAAGCTTTCTTT	CASSIGPGGWDTEAFF
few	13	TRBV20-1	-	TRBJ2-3	TGCAGTGCTAGGGGAAGTTTCACAGATACGCAGTATTTT	CSARGSFTDTQYF
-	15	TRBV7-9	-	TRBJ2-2	TGTGCCAGCAGCGACCCCGGGCTCGGCGCCGGGGAGCTGTTTTTT	CASSDPGLGAGELFF
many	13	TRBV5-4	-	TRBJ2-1	TGTGCCAGCAGCTTGGGGCCCGACAATGAGCAGTTCTTC	CASSLGPDNEQFF
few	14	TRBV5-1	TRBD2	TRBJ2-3	TGCGCCAGCACCACAGGACTAGCGGGGGATACGCAGTATTTT	CASTTGLAGDTQYF
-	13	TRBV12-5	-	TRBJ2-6	TGTGCTAGTGCTCCCTCTGGGGCCAACGTCCTGACTTTC	CASAPSGANVLTF
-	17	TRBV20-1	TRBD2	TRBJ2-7	TGCAGTGCGCCCGCGGGACTAGCGGGGGGGCAAGTATACGAGCAGTACTTC	CSAPAGLAGGQVYEQYF
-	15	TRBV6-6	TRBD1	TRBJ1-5	TGTGCCAGCAGCCTCGGGACAGTCGGGAATCAGCCCCAGCATTTT	CASSLGTVGNQPQHF
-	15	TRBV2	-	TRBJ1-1	TGTGCCAGCAGTGAAGGGGGGGTACTGAACACTGAAGCTTTCTTT	CASSEGGVLNTEAFF
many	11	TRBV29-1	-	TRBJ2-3	TGCAGCGTCGGGACCCAAGATACGCAGTATTTT	CSVGTQDTQYF
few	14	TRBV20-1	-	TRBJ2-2	TGCAGTGCTAGTTTAGGGGCCAACACCGGGGAGCTGTTTTTT	CSASLGANTGELFF
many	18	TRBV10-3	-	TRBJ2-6	TGTGCCATCAGTGGGGGGCCGACAGGTAGCTCTGGGGCCAACGTCCTGACTTTC	CAISGGPTGSSGANVLTF
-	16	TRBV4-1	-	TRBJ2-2	TGCGCCAGCAGCCCCCCTAGGGGGGCCTATCCCGGGGAGCTGTTTTTT	CASSPPRGAYPGELFF
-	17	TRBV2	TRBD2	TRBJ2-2	TGTGCCAGCAGTGGAGGCAGCGGGGGGGCTTACTCCGGGGAGCTGTTTTTT	CASSGGSGGAYSGELFF
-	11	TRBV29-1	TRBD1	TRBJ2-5	TGCAGCTCGGGACAGCAAGAGACCCAGTACTTC	CSSGQQETQYF
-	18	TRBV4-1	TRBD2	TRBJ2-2	TGCGCCAGCAGCCCCCCTGGGGGGGAAACTCTGCGCACCGGGGAGCTGTTTTTT	CASSPPGGETLRTGELFF
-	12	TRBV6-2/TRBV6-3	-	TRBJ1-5	TGTGCCAGCAGCCAGGCTAATCAGCCCCAGCATTTT	CASSQANQPQHF
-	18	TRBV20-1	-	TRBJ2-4	TGCAGTGCTAGAGGACGGATCGCGAAGGGTTTAGCCAAAAACATTCAGTACTTC	CSARGRIAKGLAKNIQYF
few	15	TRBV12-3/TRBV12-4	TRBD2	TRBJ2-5	TGTGCCAGCAGAAACCTAGCGGGGTTTCAAGAGACCCAGTACTTC	CASRNLAGFQETQYF
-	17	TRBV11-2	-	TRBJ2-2	TGTGCCAGCAGCTTATCGCGGACACCCGAGAACACCGGGGAGCTGTTTTTT	CASSLSRTPENTGELFF
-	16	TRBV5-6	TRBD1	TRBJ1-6	TGTGCCAGCAGCCATCAGGGGGTACCCCGAAATTCACCCCTCCACTTT	CASSHQGVPRNSPLHF
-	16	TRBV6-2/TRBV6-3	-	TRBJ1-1	TGTGCCAGCACGAAGGACAGATCTAGCCCGAACACTGAAGCTTTCTTT	CASTKDRSSPNTEAFF
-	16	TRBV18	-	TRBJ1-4	TGTGCCAGCTCGCAAGTAGAGGGGAGGATTAATGAAAAACTGTTTTTT	CASSQVEGRINEKLFF
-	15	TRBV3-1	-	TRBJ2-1	TGTGCCAGCAGCCAAGGCGACAGGTACTTCGGTGAGCAGTTCTTC	CASSQGDRYFGEQFF
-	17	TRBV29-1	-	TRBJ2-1	TGCAGCGTTGAAGATCAGGGAAGCCGGAACTCGTACAATGAGCAGTTCTTC	CSVEDQGSRNSYNEQFF
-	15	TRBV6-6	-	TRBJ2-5	TGTGCCAGCAGTTACGAGGAGATGACACAAGAGACCCAGTACTTC	CASSYEEMTQETQYF
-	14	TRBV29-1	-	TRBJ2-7	TGCAGCGTTGAAATAATGCACACCGACTACGAGCAGTACTTC	CSVEIMHTDYEQYF
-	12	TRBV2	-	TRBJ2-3	TGTGCCAGCAGTGAGTCTAGAGATACGCAGTATTTT	CASSESRDTQYF
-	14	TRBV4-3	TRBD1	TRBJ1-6	TGCGCCAGCAGCCCAGGACAGGGAACCACACCCCTCCACTTT	CASSPGQGTTPLHF
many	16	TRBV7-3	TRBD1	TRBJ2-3	TGTGCCAGCAGCTTATCCGGGACAGGGGTCACAGATACGCAGTATTTT	CASSLSGTGVTDTQYF
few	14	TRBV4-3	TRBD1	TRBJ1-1	TGCGCCAGCAGCCAAGGAGACAGGGGTACTGAAGCTTTCTTT	CASSQGDRGTEAFF
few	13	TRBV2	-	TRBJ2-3	TGTGCCAGCAGTGAAGCTCCGCCAGATACGCAGTATTTT	CASSEAPPDTQYF
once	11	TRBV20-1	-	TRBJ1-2	TGCAGTGCTAGTCGCCAGTATGGCTACACCTTC	CSASRQYGYTF
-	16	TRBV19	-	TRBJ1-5	TGTGCCAGTAGTATTAGAGGGGGAGCCGGCAATCAGCCCCAGCATTTT	CASSIRGGAGNQPQHF
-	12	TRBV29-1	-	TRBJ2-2	TGCAGCGCTGCGGGACGGACCGGGGAGCTGTTTTTT	CSAAGRTGELFF
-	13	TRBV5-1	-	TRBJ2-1	TGCGCCAGCAGCTTTCCCGGGGGCAATGAGCAGTTCTTC	CASSFPGGNEQFF
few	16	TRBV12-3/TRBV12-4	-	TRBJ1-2	TGTGCCAGCAGTCCTCTTCCCGGCGCCCTTCTCTATGGCTACACCTTC	CASSPLPGALLYGYTF